The 8 T cell receptor beta chains below were found in one sample sequenced in a study of CXCR3-negative and CXCR3-positive naive CD8 T cells. Findings of the study overall: CXCR3-positive naive cells carried more hydrophobic TRB CDR3s than CXCR3-negative ones.

The antigens of these receptors remain unknown. TRB cDNA was prepared as libraries by UMI-labeled 5' RACE. Reprocessing the 5' RACE reads, TCRdb reports a single entry for every CDR3 protein and omits DNA. This listing includes more than 80,000 distinct CDR3 sequences. What was sequenced was naive CXCR3+ CD8+ T cells from blood. Subset specified: CD45RO-CCR7+CD27+CD95- naive CD8+ T cells expressing CXCR3 (TNR3+). All receptors derive from a human donor in good health. Some clones in this sample may be carry-over from other donors' samples.

V and J are TRBV20-1 and TRBJ1-1; TCRdb designates TRBD1, a call that cannot be tested without DNA. CDR1 and CDR2 from the germline V gene are DFQATT and SNEGSKA (reference sequence). The length of the CDR3 is 12 residues. This chain's CDR3 is CSAHDRAFEAFF.

The chain couples TRBV6-1 to TRBJ2-7; TCRdb's D call, TRBD1, is unchecked because there is no DNA. Per germline, CDR1 MNHNS and CDR2 SASEGT. The CDR3 spans 18 residues. CDR3 region: CASSEAPFSGTGFYEQYF.

The V gene is TRBV12-3 or TRBV12-4, the J gene TRBJ1-5; TCRdb indicates TRBD1, and absent DNA this call remains unverified. CDR3 length equals 14 residues. The CDR3 sequence: CASSGQGLDQPQHF.

V gene TRBV5-1 combines with J gene TRBJ2-7; there is no DNA to check the TCRdb D call of TRBD1. The CDR3 consists of 15 residues. The germline V gene encodes CDR1 SGHRS and CDR2 YFSETQ. CDR3 loop: CASSVRSPPTYEQYF.

The V and J genes are TRBV4-2 and TRBJ1-1; TCRdb outputs TRBD1, but without DNA this stays unchecked. This CDR3 spans 19 amino acids. Germline loops: CDR1 LGHNA, CDR2 YNFKEQ. The CDR3 region is CASSQDFRTGGTLNTEAFF.

The gene calls are TRBV2 and TRBJ2-2; TCRdb lists TRBD1, though no DNA is available to test this call. CDR1 is SNHLY, CDR2 FYNNEI, per germline. The CDR3 runs 14 residues. The CDR3 reads CASSDPGGTGELFF.

The rearrangement links TRBV6-5 to TRBJ2-1; TCRdb's D call of TRBD1 is untestable without DNA. Germline V gives CDR1 MNHEY, CDR2 SVGAGI. This CDR3 has 17 residues. The CDR3 sequence: CASSYSTGGPPYNEQFF.

This chain connects TRBV5-1 to TRBJ2-7; absent DNA, TCRdb's TRBD1 call cannot be checked. This CDR3 is 17 amino acids long. In germline, CDR1 is SGHRS, CDR2 YFSETQ. CDR3 amino acids: CASSFSSTGQIFYEQYF.